The 9 T cell receptor beta chains reported below all come from one sample, sequenced in a study of PD-L1 blockade in urothelial cancer. Here immunoSEQ multiplex PCR was the method, and the copy in TCRdb shows in-frame clones only, minus some. The repertoire holds 30,000 to 40,000 clones, approximately 80% seen once, with over 12% in the top ten. Time point indicated: pretreatment peripheral blood. Here the sequenced sample was PBMCs, taken around atezolizumab (anti-PD-L1) treatment. Every receptor here comes from a man at least 80 years old with urothelial cancer.

The chain links TRBV5-4 to TRBJ2-7; TRBD2 matches 8 bases. This CDR3 has 16 amino acids. CDR1 and CDR2 (germline): SGHNT, YYREEE (reference sequence). The trim removed 4 bases at V and 0 bases at J, leaving 9 bases unmatched. DNA for the CDR3: TGTGCCAGCAGCAACCCGGGACTAGGGAGCTCCTACGAGCAGTACTTC. As protein: CASSNPGLGSSYEQYF.

The rearrangement links TRBV18 to TRBJ2-5; TRBD1 is a possible D gene (6 bases). Trimming took off 3 bases at V and 5 bases at J, with 13 bases between the two ends. Germline values: CDR1 KGHSH, CDR2 LQKENI. This CDR3 region has 14 residues. CDR3 nucleotide sequence: TGTGCCAGCTCACCGGGGACAAACCGGGAGACCCAGTACTTC. Its translation: CASSPGTNRETQYF.

V and J are TRBV28 and TRBJ2-7; possibly TRBD2 for D (6 bases). This CDR3 spans 15 amino acids. Germline V gene lookup returns CDR1 MDHEN and CDR2 SYDVKM. The V end lost 6 bases, the J end lost 2 bases, and 17 bases lay between the germline ends. CDR3 in amino acids: CASRVGGLSAYEQYF. The CDR3 DNA sequence: TGTGCCAGCAGAGTCGGGGGACTCTCCGCCTACGAGCAGTACTTC.

The chain links TRBV6-5 to TRBJ2-7, with D possibly matching TRBD1 (6 bases). In germline, CDR1 is MNHEY, CDR2 SVGAGI. Trimming took 8 bases from V and 0 from J, leaving 8 bases between them. CDR3 length: 12 residues. The CDR3 sequence: CASRDTSYEQYF. CDR3 DNA: TGTGCCAGCCGGGACACCTCCTACGAGCAGTACTTC.

The chain uses TRBV5-6 and TRBJ2-2, with 9 bases fitting TRBD1. The CDR3 has 16 residues. CDR1 SGHDT and CDR2 YYEEEE come from the germline V gene. The V and J ends lost 2 bases and 5 bases, in that order; junction bases with no gene match: 7. The CDR3 here is CASSFRDRVRTGELFF. DNA of the CDR3: TGTGCCAGCAGCTTCCGGGACAGGGTTCGTACCGGGGAGCTGTTTTTT.

V gene TRBV29-1 combines with J gene TRBJ2-7; 8 bases map to TRBD1. Per the germline V gene, CDR1 is SQVTM and CDR2 is ANQGSEA. J was trimmed by 1 base and V by 4 bases; bases with no gene match: 6. This CDR3 has 14 residues. CDR3 coding DNA: TGCAGCGTTGTTCTAGGGACAGGATCCTACGAGCAGTACTTC. This translates into CSVVLGTGSYEQYF.

The chain combines TRBV5-1 with TRBJ1-1; 8 bases match TRBD1. V shed 3 bases and J 4 bases; nucleotides not matched to a gene: 8. This CDR3 spans 15 amino acids. CDR1 and CDR2 from the germline V gene are SGHRS and YFSETQ. For the CDR3, the DNA is TGCGCCAGCAGCTGGAACAGGGGGATAGGCACTGAAGCTTTCTTT. Translated: CASSWNRGIGTEAFF.

This sequence joins TRBV9 and TRBJ2-7; a possible D gene is TRBD1 (6 bases). There are 17 residues in the CDR3. V lost 3 bases and J lost 1, with 20 bases in between. CDR1 is SGDLS, CDR2 YYNGEE, per germline. CDR3 protein: CASSAYQITTGSYEQYF. CDR3 sequence (DNA): TGTGCCAGCAGCGCCTATCAGATTACGACAGGTTCCTACGAGCAGTACTTC.

As DNA, the CDR3 is TGCGCCAGCAGTGATTATCGTGCAGGGGGCGTAGGAAACATTCAGTACTTC. Its translation: CASSDYRAGGVGNIQYF. The chain carries TRBV10-2 and TRBJ2-4; 8 nucleotides match TRBD1. Losses at the gene ends were 3 bases for V and 6 bases for J; bases not matched to a gene: 13. In germline, CDR1 is WSHSY, CDR2 SAAADI. CDR3 length: 17 residues.